The clone carrying this T cell receptor (beta chain) was picked up a small number of times. Antigen specificity is unknown. The source of the sample is a study of T cell repertoires in cytomegalovirus infection. Study overall: CMV infection and matching HLA type were both indicated by public TCR beta signatures. Study results and limitations: Frequencies of public TCR beta families were cumulated, and this identified carriers of CMV plus the relevant HLA. Within the response measured ex vivo, HLA-C-restricted CMV-specific TCR beta clonotypes were dominant.

From germline, CDR1 is SEHNR and CDR2 FQNEAQ (reference sequence). The CDR3 extends over 17 amino acids. The V and J ends lost 0 bases and 9 bases respectively, with 21 bases between them. TCRdb reprocessed the reads with MiXCR, giving one entry per CDR3 protein. The sample yields under 300,000 distinct CDR3 sequences, 9% to 15% seen once. The sample taken for sequencing was PBMCs. The sequence derives from a human donor in good health (CMV status not recorded). Some clones in this sample may be carry-over from other donors' samples. The rearrangement uses TRBV7-9 and TRBJ2-1; tentative D call: TRBD2 (6 bases). The CDR3 DNA sequence: TGTGCCAGCAGCTTAGCACTACTACCGGGAGTCATGAGTGAGCAGTTCTTC. It yields the protein CASSLALLPGVMSEQFF.